The present TCR beta chain was sequenced within a study of blood T cells in healthy people across ages. Study-wide points: Any changes in expanded clonotypes were possibly confounded, as donor CMV status remained unknown.

Healthy Caucasian individuals from Russia aged 6 to 90 served as donors. CDR1 and CDR2 (germline): SQVTM, ANQGSEA. V was clipped by 7 bases and J by 2 bases, with 10 bases between them. The CDR3 sequence is 12 residues long. The use of a sample-barcoded 5' primer and a J-beta primer mix characterized a second PCR of about 7 to 12 cycles. TCRdb redid the calling of the 5' RACE reads with MiXCR, one entry per CDR3 protein. The sample holds hundreds of thousands of distinct CDR3 sequences, roughly 25% seen once. Only one count was recorded for this clonotype. The antigen remains undetermined. These sequences were also reported in another study, on T cells of mothers and their children. That source notes: The authors found no persistent microchimeric T cell clones.

This chain links TRBV29-1 with TRBJ2-3, with a tentative D call TRBD2 (6 bases). The specimen was blood. This clonotype was obtained from a boy aged 5-17 years in good health. The CDR3 sequence: CSGLGFTDTQYF. In nucleotides, the CDR3 is TGCAGCGGACTAGGGTTCACAGATACGCAGTATTTT.